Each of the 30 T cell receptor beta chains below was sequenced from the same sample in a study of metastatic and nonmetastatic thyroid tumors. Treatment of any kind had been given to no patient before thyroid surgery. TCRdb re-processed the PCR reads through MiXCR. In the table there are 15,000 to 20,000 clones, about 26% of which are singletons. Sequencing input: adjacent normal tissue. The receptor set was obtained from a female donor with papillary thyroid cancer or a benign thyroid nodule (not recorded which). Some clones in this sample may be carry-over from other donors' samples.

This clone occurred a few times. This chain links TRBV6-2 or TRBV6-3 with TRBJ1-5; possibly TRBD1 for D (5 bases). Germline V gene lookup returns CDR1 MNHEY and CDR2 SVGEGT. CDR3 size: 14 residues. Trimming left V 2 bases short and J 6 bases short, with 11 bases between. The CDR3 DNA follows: TGTGCCAGCAGTTACCCAGGGTTCGGTCAGCCCCAGCATTTT. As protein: CASSYPGFGQPQHF.

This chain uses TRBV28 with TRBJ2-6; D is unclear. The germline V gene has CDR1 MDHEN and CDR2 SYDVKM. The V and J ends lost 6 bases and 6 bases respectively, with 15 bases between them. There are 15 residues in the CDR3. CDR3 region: CASRRTAASANVLTF. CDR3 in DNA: TGTGCCAGCAGACGGACGGCCGCCTCGGCCAACGTCCTGACTTTC.

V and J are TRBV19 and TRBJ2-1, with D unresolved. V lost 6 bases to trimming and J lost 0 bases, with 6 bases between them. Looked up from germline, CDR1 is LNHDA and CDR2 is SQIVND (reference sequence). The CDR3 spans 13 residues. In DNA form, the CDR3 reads TGTGCCAGTAGGGCCAACTCCTACAATGAGCAGTTCTTC. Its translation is CASRANSYNEQFF.

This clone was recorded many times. The DNA of the CDR3 is TGTGCCAGCAGTTCCTGGGCCGGGCCCACTGAAGCTTTCTTT. This translates into CASSSWAGPTEAFF. The rearrangement joins TRBV6-5 to TRBJ1-1, with unresolved D. This CDR3 spans 14 amino acids. Germline V gives CDR1 MNHEY, CDR2 SVGAGI. V was cut by 4 bases and J by 4 bases, with 13 bases left in between.

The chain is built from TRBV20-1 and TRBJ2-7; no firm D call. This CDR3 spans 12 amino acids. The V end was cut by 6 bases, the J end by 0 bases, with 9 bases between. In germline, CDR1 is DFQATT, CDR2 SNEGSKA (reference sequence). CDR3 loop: CSAHFDSYEQYF. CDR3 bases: TGCAGTGCCCACTTCGACTCCTACGAGCAGTACTTC.

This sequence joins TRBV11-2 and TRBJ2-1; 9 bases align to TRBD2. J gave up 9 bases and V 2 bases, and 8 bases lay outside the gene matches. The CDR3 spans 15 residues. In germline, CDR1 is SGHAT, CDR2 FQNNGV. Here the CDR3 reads CASSLMGLAMGEQFF. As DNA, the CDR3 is TGTGCCAGCAGCTTAATGGGACTAGCAATGGGTGAGCAGTTCTTC. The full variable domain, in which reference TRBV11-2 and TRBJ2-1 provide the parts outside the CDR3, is EAGVAQSPRYKIIEKRQSVAFWCNPISGHATLYWYQQILGQGPKLLIQFQNNGVVDDSQLPKDRFSAERLKGVDSTLKIQPAKLEDSAVYLCASSLMGLAMGEQFFGPGTRLTVL.

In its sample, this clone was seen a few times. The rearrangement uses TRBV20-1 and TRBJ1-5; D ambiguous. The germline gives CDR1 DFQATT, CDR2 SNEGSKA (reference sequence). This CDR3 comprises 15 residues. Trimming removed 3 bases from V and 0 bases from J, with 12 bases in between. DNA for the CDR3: TGCAGTGCTAGTAACAGACAAGATAGCAATCAGCCCCAGCATTTT. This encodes CSASNRQDSNQPQHF.

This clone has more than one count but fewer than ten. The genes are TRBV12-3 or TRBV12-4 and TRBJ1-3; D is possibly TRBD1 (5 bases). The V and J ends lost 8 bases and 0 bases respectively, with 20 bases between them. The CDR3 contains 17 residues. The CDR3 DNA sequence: TGTGCCAGCGGCAGGGCAGGGAGGCTATTCTCTGGAAACACCATATATTTT. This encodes CASGRAGRLFSGNTIYF.

This CDR3 is CASRGGHSNSPLHF. CDR3 bases: TGTGCCAGCAGGGGGGGACACTCTAATTCACCCCTCCACTTT. V usage is TRBV6-1 and J usage is TRBJ1-6, with a tentative D call TRBD1 (6 bases). This CDR3 region has 14 residues. V shed 6 bases and J shed 6 bases, with 12 bases lying between them. Germline-derived CDR1 and CDR2 are MNHNS and SASEGT.

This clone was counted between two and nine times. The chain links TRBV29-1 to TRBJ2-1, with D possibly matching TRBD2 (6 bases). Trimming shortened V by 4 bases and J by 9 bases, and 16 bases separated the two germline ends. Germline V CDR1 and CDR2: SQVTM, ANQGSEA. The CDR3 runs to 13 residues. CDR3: CSVVAPRGAEQFF. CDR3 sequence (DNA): TGCAGCGTTGTAGCCCCGCGGGGCGCTGAGCAGTTCTTC.

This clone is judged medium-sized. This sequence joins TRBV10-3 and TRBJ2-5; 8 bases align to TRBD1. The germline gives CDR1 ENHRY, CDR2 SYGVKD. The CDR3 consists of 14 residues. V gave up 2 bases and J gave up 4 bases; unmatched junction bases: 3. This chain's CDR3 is CAISEDRGGETQYF. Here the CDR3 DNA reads TGTGCCATCAGTGAGGACAGGGGAGGAGAGACCCAGTACTTC.

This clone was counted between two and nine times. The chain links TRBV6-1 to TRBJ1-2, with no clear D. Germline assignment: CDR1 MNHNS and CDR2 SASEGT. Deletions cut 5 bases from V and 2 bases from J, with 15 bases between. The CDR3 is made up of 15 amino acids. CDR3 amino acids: CASSSTWPGNYGYTF. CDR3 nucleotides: TGTGCCAGCAGTTCTACCTGGCCCGGGAACTATGGCTACACCTTC.

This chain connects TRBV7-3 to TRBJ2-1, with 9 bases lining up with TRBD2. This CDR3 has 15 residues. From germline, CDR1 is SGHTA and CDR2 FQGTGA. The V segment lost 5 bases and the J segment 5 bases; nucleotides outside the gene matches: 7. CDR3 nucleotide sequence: TGTGCCAGCAGCCCCCAGACTAGCGGTAACAATGAGCAGTTCTTC. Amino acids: CASSPQTSGNNEQFF.

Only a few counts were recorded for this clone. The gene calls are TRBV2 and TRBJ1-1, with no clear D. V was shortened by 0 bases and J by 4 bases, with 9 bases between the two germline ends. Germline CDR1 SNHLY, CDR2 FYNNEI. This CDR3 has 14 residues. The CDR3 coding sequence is TGTGCCAGCAGTGAAGCGCTTCCGGGCACTGAAGCTTTCTTT. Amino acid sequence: CASSEALPGTEAFF. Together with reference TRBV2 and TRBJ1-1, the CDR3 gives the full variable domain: EPEVTQTPSHQVTQMGQEVILRCVPISNHLYFYWYRQILGQKVEFLVSFYNNEISEKSEIFDDQFSVERPDGSNFTLKIRSTKLEDSAMYFCASSEALPGTEAFFGQGTRLTVV.

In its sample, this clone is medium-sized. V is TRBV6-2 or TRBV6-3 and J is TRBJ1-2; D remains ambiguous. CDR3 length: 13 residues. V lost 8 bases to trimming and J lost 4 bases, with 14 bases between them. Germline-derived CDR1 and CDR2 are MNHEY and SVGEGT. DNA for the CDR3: TGTGCCAGCCGCCTGGCGGCGACCTATGGCTACACCTTC. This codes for CASRLAATYGYTF.

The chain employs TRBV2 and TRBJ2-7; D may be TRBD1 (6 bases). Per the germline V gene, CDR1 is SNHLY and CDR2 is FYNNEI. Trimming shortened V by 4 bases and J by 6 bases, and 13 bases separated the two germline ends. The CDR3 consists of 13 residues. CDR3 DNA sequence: TGTGCCAGCAGTGGGGCAGGGGCCGGCGAGCAGTACTTC. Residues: CASSGAGAGEQYF.

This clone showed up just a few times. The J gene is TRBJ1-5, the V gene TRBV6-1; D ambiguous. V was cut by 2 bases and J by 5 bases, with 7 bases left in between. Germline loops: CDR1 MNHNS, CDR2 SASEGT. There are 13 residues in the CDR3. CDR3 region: CASSELPYQPQHF. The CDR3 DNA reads TGTGCCAGCAGTGAACTTCCTTATCAGCCCCAGCATTTT.

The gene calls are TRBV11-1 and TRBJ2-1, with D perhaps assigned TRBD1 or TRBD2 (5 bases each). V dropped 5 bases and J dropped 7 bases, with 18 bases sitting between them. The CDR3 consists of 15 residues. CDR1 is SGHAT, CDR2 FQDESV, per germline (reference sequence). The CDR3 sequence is CASSPAGTAGNEQFF. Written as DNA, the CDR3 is TGTGCCAGCAGCCCAGCCGGGACGGCTGGAAATGAGCAGTTCTTC. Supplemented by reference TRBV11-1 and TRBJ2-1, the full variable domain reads EAEVAQSPRYKITEKSQAVAFWCDPISGHATLYWYRQILGQGPELLVQFQDESVVDDSQLPKDRFSAERLKGVDSTLKIQPAELGDSAMYLCASSPAGTAGNEQFFGPGTRLTVL.

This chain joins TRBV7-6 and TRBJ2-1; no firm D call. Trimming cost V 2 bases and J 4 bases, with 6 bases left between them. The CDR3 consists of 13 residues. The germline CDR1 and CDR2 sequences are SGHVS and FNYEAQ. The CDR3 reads CASSLNGYNEQFF. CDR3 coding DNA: TGTGCCAGCAGCTTAAACGGATACAATGAGCAGTTCTTC.

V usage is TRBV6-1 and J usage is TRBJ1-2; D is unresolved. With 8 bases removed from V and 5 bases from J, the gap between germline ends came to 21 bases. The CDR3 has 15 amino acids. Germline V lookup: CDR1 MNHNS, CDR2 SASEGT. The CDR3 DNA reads TGTGCCAGCTCCAAACAGTCCCGCGGCCCATATGGCTACACCTTC. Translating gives CASSKQSRGPYGYTF.

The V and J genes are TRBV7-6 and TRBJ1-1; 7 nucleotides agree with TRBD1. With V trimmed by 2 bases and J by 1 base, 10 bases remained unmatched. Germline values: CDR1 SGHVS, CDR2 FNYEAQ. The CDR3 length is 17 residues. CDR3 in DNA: TGTGCCAGCAGCTTAACAGACAGGGCCAGCCCGAACACTGAAGCTTTCTTT. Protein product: CASSLTDRASPNTEAFF.

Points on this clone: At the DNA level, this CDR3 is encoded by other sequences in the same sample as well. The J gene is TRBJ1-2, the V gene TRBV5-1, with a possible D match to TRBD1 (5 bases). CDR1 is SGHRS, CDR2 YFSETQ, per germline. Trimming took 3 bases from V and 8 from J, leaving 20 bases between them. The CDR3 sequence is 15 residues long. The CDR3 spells CASSSDPGTAGGYTF. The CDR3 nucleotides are TGCGCCAGCAGCTCTGACCCGGGGACGGCGGGCGGCTACACCTTC. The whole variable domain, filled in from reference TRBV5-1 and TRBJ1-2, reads KAGVTQTPRYLIKTRGQQVTLSCSPISGHRSVSWYQQTPGQGLQFLFEYFSETQRNKGNFPGRFSGRQFSNSRSEMNVSTLELGDSALYLCASSSDPGTAGGYTFGSGTRLTVV.

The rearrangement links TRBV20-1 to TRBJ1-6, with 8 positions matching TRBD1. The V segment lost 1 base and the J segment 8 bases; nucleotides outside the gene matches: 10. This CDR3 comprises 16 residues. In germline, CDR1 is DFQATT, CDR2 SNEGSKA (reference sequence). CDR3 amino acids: CSARARRTGSDSPLHF. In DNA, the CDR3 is TGCAGTGCTAGAGCCCGACGGACAGGGTCGGATTCACCCCTCCACTTT.

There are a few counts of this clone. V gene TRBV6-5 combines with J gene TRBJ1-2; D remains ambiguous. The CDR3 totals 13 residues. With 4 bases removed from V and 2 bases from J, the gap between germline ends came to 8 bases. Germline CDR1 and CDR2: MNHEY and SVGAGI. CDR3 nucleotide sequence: TGTGCCAGCAGTTTGGACCTGAACTATGGCTACACCTTC. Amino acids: CASSLDLNYGYTF.

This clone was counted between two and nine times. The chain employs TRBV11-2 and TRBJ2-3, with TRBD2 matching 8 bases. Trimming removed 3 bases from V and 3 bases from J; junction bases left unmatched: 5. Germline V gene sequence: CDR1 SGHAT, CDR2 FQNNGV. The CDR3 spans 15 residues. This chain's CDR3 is CASSFTSGGTDTQYF. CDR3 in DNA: TGTGCCAGCAGCTTTACTAGCGGAGGAACAGATACGCAGTATTTT. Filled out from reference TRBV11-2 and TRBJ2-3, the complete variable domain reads EAGVAQSPRYKIIEKRQSVAFWCNPISGHATLYWYQQILGQGPKLLIQFQNNGVVDDSQLPKDRFSAERLKGVDSTLKIQPAKLEDSAVYLCASSFTSGGTDTQYFGPGTRLTVL.

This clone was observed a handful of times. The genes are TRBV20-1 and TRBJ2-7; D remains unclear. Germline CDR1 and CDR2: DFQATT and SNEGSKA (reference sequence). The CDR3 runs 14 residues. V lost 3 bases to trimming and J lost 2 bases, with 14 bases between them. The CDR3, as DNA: TGCAGTGCTAGCAGTTCTAACTTCCCCTACGAGCAGTACTTC. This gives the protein CSASSSNFPYEQYF.

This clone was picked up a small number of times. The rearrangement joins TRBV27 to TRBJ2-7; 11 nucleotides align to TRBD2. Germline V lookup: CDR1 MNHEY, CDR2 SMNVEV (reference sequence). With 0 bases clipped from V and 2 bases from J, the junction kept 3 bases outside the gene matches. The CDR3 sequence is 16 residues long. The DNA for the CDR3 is TGTGCCAGCAGTTTATCACTAGCGGGAGTCCCCTACGAGCAGTACTTC. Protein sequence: CASSLSLAGVPYEQYF.

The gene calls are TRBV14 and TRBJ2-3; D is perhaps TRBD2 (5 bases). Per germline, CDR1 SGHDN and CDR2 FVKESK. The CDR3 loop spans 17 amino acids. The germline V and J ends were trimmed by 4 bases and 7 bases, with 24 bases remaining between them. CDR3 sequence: CASSPALPSGPSHTQYF. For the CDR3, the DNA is TGTGCCAGCAGCCCCGCTCTCCCCAGCGGTCCTTCTCATACGCAGTATTTT.

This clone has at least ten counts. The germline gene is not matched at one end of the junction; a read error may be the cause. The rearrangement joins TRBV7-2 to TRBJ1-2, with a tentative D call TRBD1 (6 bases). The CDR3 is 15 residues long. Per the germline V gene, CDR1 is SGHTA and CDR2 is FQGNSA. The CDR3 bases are TGTGTCAGCAGCTTAGACGGGACACCTAACTATGGCTACACCTTC. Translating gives CVSSLDGTPNYGYTF.

The CDR3 loop reads CASASGSTDTQYF. As DNA, the CDR3 is TGTGCCAGCGCTAGCGGCAGCACAGATACGCAGTATTTT. The chain joins TRBV6-1 to TRBJ2-3; the match to TRBD2 covers 7 bases. From germline, CDR1 is MNHNS and CDR2 SASEGT. The CDR3 is 13 amino acids. Losses at the gene ends were 8 bases for V and 0 bases for J; bases not matched to a gene: 2.